These 15 T cell receptor beta chains were all obtained from the same sample, sequenced in a study of blood T cell repertoires in COVID-19. Method: immunoSEQ multiplex PCR; TCRdb's copy keeps in-frame clones and lacks some. The sample has about half a million clones, approximately 91% seen once. Material for sequencing was PBMCs or T cells enriched from blood (not recorded which). The receptors stem from a woman aged 60-70 years who had recovered from COVID-19.

This CDR3 is CASSPAYEQYF. Here the CDR3 DNA reads TGTGCCAGCAGCCCGGCCTACGAGCAGTACTTC. The genes are TRBV7-2 and TRBJ2-7; D gene ambiguous. This CDR3 comprises 11 residues. V was pared by 5 bases and J by 2 bases, with 4 bases between. Germline V gene sequence: CDR1 SGHTA, CDR2 FQGNSA.

This clone was seen a handful of times. The chain is built from TRBV10-3 and TRBJ2-5; 9 nucleotides line up with TRBD1. V trimming: 2 bases; J trimming: 2 bases; junction bases outside the gene matches: 3. This CDR3 has 15 residues. Germline V gene data show CDR1 as ENHRY and CDR2 as SYGVKD. DNA of the CDR3: TGTGCCATCAGTGAGCGGGGGACAGGGCAAGAGACCCAGTACTTC. It translates to CAISERGTGQETQYF.

The chain is built from TRBV29-1 and TRBJ2-2, with 7 bases that match TRBD1. V was pared by 7 bases and J by 0 bases, with 2 bases of the junction left unmatched. This CDR3 spans 13 amino acids. From germline, CDR1 is SQVTM and CDR2 ANQGSEA. CDR3 nucleotide sequence: TGCAGCGGGGGACAGACGAACACCGGGGAGCTGTTTTTT. Protein product: CSGGQTNTGELFF.

The chain carries TRBV7-9 and TRBJ1-1; unclear D gene. Germline loops: CDR1 SEHNR, CDR2 FQNEAQ (reference sequence). Trimming left V 8 bases short and J 3 bases short, with 13 bases between. The CDR3 covers 13 residues. CDR3 region: CASAPQTYTEAFF. The CDR3 DNA reads as TGTGCCAGCGCTCCGCAGACTTACACTGAAGCTTTCTTT.

The chain carries TRBV10-3 and TRBJ1-1; no reliable D call. V lost 5 bases and J lost 1, with 11 bases in between. CDR1 ENHRY and CDR2 SYGVKD come from the germline V gene. The CDR3 sequence is 14 residues long. The CDR3 spells CAISRDNQNTEAFF. The CDR3 nucleotides read TGTGCCATCAGTAGAGACAACCAGAACACTGAAGCTTTCTTT.

V and J are TRBV3-1 (or the pseudogene TRBV3-2) and TRBJ1-4; weak D call: TRBD1 (5 bases). Per the germline V gene, CDR1 is LGHDT and CDR2 is YNNKEL (reference sequence). The CDR3 spans 17 residues. V was clipped by 3 bases and J by 0 bases, with 14 bases between them. CDR3 loop: CASSHSSAGPTNEKLFF. The CDR3 nucleotides are TGTGCCAGCAGCCACAGTTCAGCGGGGCCAACTAATGAAAAACTGTTTTTT.

The chain uses TRBV3-1 (or the pseudogene TRBV3-2) and TRBJ2-3; TRBD1 matches at 11 bases. The CDR3 sequence is 15 residues long. Germline values: CDR1 LGHDT, CDR2 YNNKEL (reference sequence). With 3 bases clipped from V and 5 bases from J, the junction kept 4 bases outside the gene matches. CDR3: CASSHGTGGKDTQYF. The CDR3 DNA follows: TGTGCCAGCAGCCACGGGACAGGGGGAAAAGATACGCAGTATTTT.

This chain connects TRBV10-3 to TRBJ1-4; D gene unclear. The CDR3 runs 15 residues. Germline-derived CDR1 and CDR2 are ENHRY and SYGVKD. V gave up 2 bases and J gave up 8 bases, with 15 bases separating them. CDR3 sequence reads: CAISEPTPGREKLFF. The DNA of the CDR3 is TGTGCCATCAGTGAGCCGACCCCGGGAAGGGAAAAACTGTTTTTT.

The chain joins TRBV29-1 to TRBJ1-2; TRBD1 matches 8 bases. CDR3 length: 15 amino acids. Per germline, CDR1 SQVTM and CDR2 ANQGSEA. V lost 4 bases, J lost 6 bases, and 13 bases stayed unmatched. The CDR3 DNA is TGCAGCGTTGCCAGAGCGGGGACAGGTACGAATGGCTACACCTTC. It is translated as CSVARAGTGTNGYTF.

The chain uses TRBV5-6 and TRBJ2-3; TRBD2 matches at 9 bases. Germline CDR1 is SGHDT and CDR2 is YYEEEE. The V and J ends lost 1 base and 1 base, in that order; junction bases with no gene match: 4. CDR3 length: 16 residues. In DNA form, the CDR3 reads TGTGCCAGCAGCTTGTGGCGGGGGGGCGGCACAGATACGCAGTATTTT. Its protein is CASSLWRGGGTDTQYF.

The chain is built from TRBV28 and TRBJ2-1; weak D call: TRBD2 (5 bases). Germline V CDR1 and CDR2: MDHEN, SYDVKM. V lost 5 bases and J lost 2, with 16 bases in between. The CDR3 has 16 amino acids. CDR3: CASSGVGLATYNEQFF. CDR3 sequence (DNA): TGTGCCAGCAGTGGGGTTGGGCTAGCTACCTACAATGAGCAGTTCTTC.

The chain couples TRBV30 to TRBJ1-4; 10 nucleotides match TRBD1. The V segment lost 5 bases and the J segment 4 bases; nucleotides outside the gene matches: 4. The CDR3 is 14 residues long. Germline CDR1 is GTSNPN and CDR2 is SVGIG (reference sequence). CDR3 protein: CAWADRGLNEKLFF. Here the CDR3 DNA reads TGTGCCTGGGCTGACAGGGGGCTTAATGAAAAACTGTTTTTT.

The V call is TRBV5-6, the J call TRBJ1-1, with no clear D. The CDR3 runs to 12 residues. Germline V gene lookup returns CDR1 SGHDT and CDR2 YYEEEE. With 2 bases removed from V and 8 bases from J, the gap between germline ends came to 10 bases. The CDR3 DNA follows: TGTGCCAGCAGCTTCCAGTATCGCGAAGCTTTCTTT. Protein: CASSFQYREAFF. Variable domain in full (rest from reference TRBV5-6 and TRBJ1-1): DAGVTQSPTHLIKTRGQQVTLRCSPKSGHDTVSWYQQALGQGPQFIFQYYEEEERQRGNFPDRFSGHQFPNYSSELNVNALLLGDSALYLCASSFQYREAFFGQGTRLTVV.

The rearrangement joins TRBV19 to TRBJ1-3, with TRBD1 as a possible D gene (6 bases). CDR1 and CDR2 from the germline V gene are LNHDA and SQIVND (reference sequence). This CDR3 is built from 18 residues. V dropped 3 bases and J dropped 0 bases, with 18 bases sitting between them. This chain's CDR3 is CASSMKASGTFSGNTIYF. The CDR3 DNA sequence: TGTGCCAGTAGTATGAAAGCCTCCGGGACATTCTCTGGAAACACCATATATTTT.

The chain joins TRBV6-5 to TRBJ1-3; unclear D gene. CDR3 size: 15 residues. V gave up 4 bases and J gave up 7 bases, with 17 bases separating them. Looked up from germline, CDR1 is MNHEY and CDR2 is SVGAGI. As DNA, the CDR3 is TGTGCCAGCAGTTGGGGAGAGGGAGTCGGCAACACCATATATTTT. It codes for CASSWGEGVGNTIYF.